A single sample gave rise to the 3 T cell receptor beta chains below, sequenced in a study of T-cell reconstitution after alpha-beta-depleted transplantation in children. Unique molecular identifiers were incorporated when the TCRbeta library was constructed. TCRdb called the PCR reads again in MiXCR, with one record for every CDR3 protein. The table has about 540,000 distinct CDR3 sequences, around 20% seen once; the top ten hold 2.5% to 4%. The sequencing used PBMCs from the stem cell graft donor, collected from the stem cell graft. The receptors derive from a human donor who donated a stem cell graft to a child with acute lymphoblastic leukemia.

The sample holds a few counts of this clonotype. The chain links TRBV7-9 to TRBJ1-2, with 8 bases lining up with TRBD1. The CDR3 has 15 amino acids. The V and J ends lost 5 bases and 4 bases, in that order; junction bases with no gene match: 9. Germline V lookup: CDR1 SEHNR, CDR2 FQNEAQ (reference sequence). The CDR3 DNA reads as TGTGCCAGCAGCCCGGGACAGGTCGTTGGCTATGGCTACACCTTC. Its translation: CASSPGQVVGYGYTF.

This clonotype was seen a handful of times. V usage is TRBV4-1 and J usage is TRBJ1-5; no clear D. Germline V CDR1 and CDR2: MGHRA, YSYEKL. The CDR3 runs 15 residues. The V gene lost 2 bases and the J gene lost 0 bases, with 8 bases spanning the gap. The CDR3 is CASSQWAGSNQPQHF. The CDR3 region has the DNA TGCGCCAGCAGCCAATGGGCGGGTAGCAATCAGCCCCAGCATTTT.

The V and J genes are TRBV5-1 and TRBJ2-1, with 7 bases identical to TRBD2. Looked up from germline, CDR1 is SGHRS and CDR2 is YFSETQ. The CDR3 is 17 residues long. Trimming took 5 bases from V and 2 from J; bases not matched to a gene: 13. The CDR3 coding sequence is TGCGCCAGCAGTCCACTTAAGGAGGGAGGGCCCTACAATGAGCAGTTCTTC. The encoded protein is CASSPLKEGGPYNEQFF.